This TCR beta chain was sequenced in a study of regulatory T cells in long-lasting Graves disease. As for time point: persistent/refractory GD, antithyroid drugs over 5 years with positive TRAb. RNA from PBMCs was the source of the TCR library. Building of the TCR beta libraries involved iRepertoire HTBI primers and Arm-PCR of CDR3 regions. MiXCR was run by TCRdb on the multiplex PCR reads, yielding one entry per CDR3 protein. The table includes hundreds of thousands of distinct CDR3 sequences, 20% to 25% detected once. Germline CDR1 MGHDK, CDR2 SYGVNS. The CDR3 covers 11 residues. V lost 6 bases, J lost 5 bases, and 7 bases lay in between. This clonotype was picked up many times.

The receptor's source is a female donor with Graves disease. The sequencing used peripheral blood mononuclear cells (PBMCs), collected when the disease was refractory, from a patient treated with antithyroid drugs. The chain has TRBV25-1 and TRBJ1-1; D is unclear. The CDR3 DNA reads TGTGCCAGCAGCCTGTTGACTGAAGCTTTCTTT. Translation: CASSLLTEAFF.